A single sample gave rise to the 7 T cell receptor beta chains below, sequenced in a study of cytomegalovirus exposure and HLA in healthy donors. PCR amplification relied on 60 Vbeta primers (plus 13 Jbeta primers). Libraries were prepared by immunoSEQ multiplex PCR; TCRdb keeps only in-frame clonotypes and omits some of them. Of roughly 110,000 clones listed, about 76% are singletons. Sequencing was performed on PBMCs. These receptors were obtained from a woman between 35 and 50 years old in good health and CMV-seropositive.

The chain links TRBV6-1 to TRBJ2-2, with D tentatively TRBD1 (6 bases). Germline CDR1 MNHNS, CDR2 SASEGT. The CDR3 has 15 residues. V dropped 5 bases and J dropped 1 base, with 11 bases sitting between them. The CDR3 sequence is CASSTMTGNTGELFF. CDR3 DNA sequence: TGTGCCAGCAGTACCATGACAGGGAACACCGGGGAGCTGTTTTTT.

This chain uses TRBV5-1 with TRBJ1-6, with D tentatively TRBD1 (5 bases). CDR3 length equals 12 residues. Germline CDR1 is SGHRS and CDR2 is YFSETQ. Deletions cut 4 bases from V and 12 bases from J, with 11 bases between. The CDR3 reads CASSLGGLPLHF. The CDR3 region has the DNA TGCGCCAGCAGCCTCGGGGGATTACCCCTCCACTTT.

In its sample, this clone was seen a few times. The chain couples TRBV10-3 to TRBJ2-2, with D possibly being TRBD1 (6 bases). The length of the CDR3 is 14 residues. V was shortened by 11 bases and J by 0 bases, with 13 bases between the two germline ends. Per germline, CDR1 ENHRY and CDR2 SYGVKD. CDR3 sequence reads: CALLGASNTGELFF. In DNA, the CDR3 is TGTGCCCTCCTGGGGGCCTCGAACACCGGGGAGCTGTTTTTT.

This chain joins TRBV5-1 and TRBJ2-3, with D possibly matching TRBD2 (5 bases). CDR1 SGHRS and CDR2 YFSETQ come from the germline V gene. Trimming removed 2 bases at V and 2 bases at J, with 12 bases between. The CDR3 runs to 15 residues. This chain's CDR3 is CASSFGSGFTDTQYF. Written as DNA, the CDR3 is TGCGCCAGCAGCTTCGGAAGCGGCTTCACAGATACGCAGTATTTT.

J is TRBJ1-1 and V is TRBV27; D is unclear. The germline V gene has CDR1 MNHEY and CDR2 SMNVEV (reference sequence). The CDR3 has 13 amino acids. V lost 1 base to trimming and J lost 2 bases, with 5 bases between them. CDR3 sequence: CASSLFTNTEAFF. The CDR3 nucleotides read TGTGCCAGCAGTTTATTTACTAACACTGAAGCTTTCTTT.

This clone has only one observation. The chain couples TRBV7-2 to TRBJ2-5; 15 positions agree with TRBD2. CDR1 is SGHTA and CDR2 is FQGNSA in the germline V gene. The V segment lost 1 base and the J segment 5 bases; nucleotides outside the gene matches: 5. The CDR3 covers 17 residues. The CDR3 protein is CASSLGGLAGGGETQYF. The CDR3 region has the DNA TGTGCCAGCAGCTTAGGCGGACTAGCGGGGGGGGGTGAGACCCAGTACTTC.

This clone came up a few times. This sequence joins TRBV5-8 and TRBJ1-5; D is unclear. The CDR3 has 17 amino acids. The germline gives CDR1 SGHTS, CDR2 YDEGEE. V dropped 4 bases and J dropped 5 bases, with 22 bases sitting between them. The CDR3 here is CASSLTPLFGEDQPQHF. CDR3 sequence (DNA): TGTGCCAGCAGCCTCACTCCGCTCTTTGGGGAGGATCAGCCCCAGCATTTT.